This T cell receptor beta chain was recorded in a study of T cells in Graves' hyperthyroidism and ophthalmopathy. RNA transcripts were the template for amplifying TCR beta CDR3 regions. Primed by the HTBI set, a first-round RT-PCR was run on the TCR CDR3. MiXCR was run by TCRdb on the multiplex PCR reads, yielding one entry per CDR3 protein. The sample carries around 300,000 distinct CDR3 sequences, roughly 13% recorded once. This clonotype was seen many times. What it binds is unknown. Overall study findings and caveats: Ophthalmopathy was told apart from stable hyperthyroidism by a 13 V-J model.

The source of the PBMCs was approximately 9.5 ml of fresh peripheral blood. The V gene end was trimmed by 5 bases and the J gene end by 3 bases; junction bases not matched to a gene: 11. The V gene's germline CDR1 is SEHNR and CDR2 FQNEAQ (reference sequence). The CDR3 consists of 16 residues. The V gene is TRBV7-9, the J gene TRBJ1-2; TRBD1 aligns across 8 bases. The sequenced sample consisted of blood. The clonotype was recovered from a woman aged 35 to 49 with Graves' ophthalmopathy. Here the CDR3 DNA reads TGTGCCAGCAGCCCCCTTCGGACAGGGCGCTACTATGGCTACACCTTC. Translation gives CASSPLRTGRYYGYTF.